This T cell receptor beta chain was sequenced during a study of OX40 agonist ivuxolimab in advanced cancers. Study-wide background: The group had a mean age of approximately 60 years, ranged from roughly 23 to 79, and was just under 85% male. In three patients, partial responses were observed, one with hepatocellular carcinoma and two with cutaneous melanoma. General study results and limits: Within 6 weeks, CD4+ and CD8+ blood T cells expanded clonally at 0.1 to 3.0 mg/kg.

The investigators sampled blood at baseline, at cycle 4 day 1, and at cycle 7 day 1. Some clones are missing from TCRdb's copy, which holds only in-frame ones; the method was immunoSEQ multiplex PCR. The sample has 60,000 to 95,000 clones, roughly 90% seen once. Trimming pared 0 bases from V and 1 base from J, leaving 10 bases between. Germline V gives CDR1 SGHRS, CDR2 YFSETQ. CDR3 length: 15 amino acids. Regarding this clone: As yet, its antigen is unknown.

The sequencing here drew on CD4+ or CD8+ T cells sorted from blood, taken in a trial of the OX40 agonist ivuxolimab. This receptor was identified in an adult with an advanced solid tumor such as melanoma, head and neck, liver or kidney cancer. The rearrangement uses TRBV5-1 and TRBJ1-1, with no clear D. This CDR3 is CASSLEAGRNTEAFF. CDR3 bases: TGCGCCAGCAGCTTGGAGGCAGGACGGAACACTGAAGCTTTCTTT.